These 19 T cell receptor beta chains came from one sample sequenced in a study of blood T cell repertoires in COVID-19. Profiling relied on immunoSEQ multiplex PCR, and the TCRdb table lists in-frame clones only, not all of them. Here the sample spans about 180,000 clones, roughly 83% being singletons. The sample comprised PBMCs or T cells enriched from blood (not recorded which). The source of these receptors is a woman in her twenties or thirties who had recovered from COVID-19.

This clone was seen only once. The rearrangement links TRBV7-7 to TRBJ2-5, with 9 bases that match TRBD2. The CDR3 contains 15 residues. V trimming: 1 base; J trimming: 4 bases; junction bases outside the gene matches: 4. Germline assignment: CDR1 SSHAT and CDR2 FNYEAQ (reference sequence). CDR3: CASSLVAGGGETQYF. The CDR3 DNA sequence: TGTGCCAGCAGCTTAGTTGCGGGAGGGGGAGAGACCCAGTACTTC.

The CDR3 bases are TGTGCCAGCAGAGTTCTTTCAGCGGGAGAGGTCAATGAGCAGTTCTTC. Translating it yields CASRVLSAGEVNEQFF. V is TRBV9 and J is TRBJ2-1, with 8 bases aligning to TRBD2. From germline, CDR1 is SGDLS and CDR2 YYNGEE. CDR3 length: 16 residues. J gave up 6 bases and V 5 bases, and 13 bases lay outside the gene matches. The whole variable domain, remainder taken from reference TRBV9 and TRBJ2-1, is DSGVTQTPKHLITATGQRVTLRCSPRSGDLSVYWYQQSLDQGLQFLIQYYNGEERAKGNILERFSAQQFPDLHSELNLSSLELGDSALYFCASRVLSAGEVNEQFFGPGTRLTVL.

The chain joins TRBV5-8 to TRBJ1-1, with TRBD1 matching over 7 bases. The CDR3 loop spans 14 amino acids. J was trimmed by 5 bases and V by 1 base; bases with no gene match: 5. The germline CDR1 and CDR2 sequences are SGHTS and YDEGEE. The CDR3 DNA reads TGTGCCAGCAGCTTGAGAGGGGGCAGGACTGAAGCTTTCTTT. It yields the protein CASSLRGGRTEAFF.

V and J are TRBV6-5 and TRBJ2-7; possible D gene TRBD1, 5 bases. V was clipped by 6 bases and J by 4 bases, with 19 bases between them. The germline V gene encodes CDR1 MNHEY and CDR2 SVGAGI. The CDR3 consists of 15 residues. For the CDR3, the DNA is TGTGCCAGCAGCCTAACAGGAGTACCTACGTACGAGCAGTACTTC. It is translated as CASSLTGVPTYEQYF.

This sequence joins TRBV5-1 and TRBJ1-1; no clear D. Between the trimmed V and J ends, which lost 0 bases and 2 bases, there was a span of 5 bases. Germline assignment: CDR1 SGHRS and CDR2 YFSETQ. This CDR3 is built from 13 residues. The CDR3 spells CASSLVVNTEAFF. CDR3 nucleotides: TGCGCCAGCAGCTTGGTTGTAAACACTGAAGCTTTCTTT.

The chain carries TRBV3-1 (or the pseudogene TRBV3-2) and TRBJ2-2; 7 bases are a match to TRBD1. Trimming cost V 5 bases and J 5 bases; bases outside gene matches: 8. The germline gives CDR1 LGHDT, CDR2 YNNKEL (reference sequence). The CDR3 runs to 15 residues. CDR3 DNA sequence: TGTGCCAGCAGCACCTCGACAGGGATTACCGGGGAGCTGTTTTTT. Encoded protein: CASSTSTGITGELFF.

The V and J genes are TRBV28 and TRBJ2-7; 9 positions agree with TRBD1. This CDR3 spans 14 amino acids. V dropped 3 bases and J dropped 2; count of bases not matched to a gene: 2. Germline V gene lookup returns CDR1 MDHEN and CDR2 SYDVKM. CDR3 amino acids: CASSFRQGAYEQYF. The CDR3 DNA reads TGTGCCAGCAGTTTTAGACAGGGGGCCTACGAGCAGTACTTC.

Here the CDR3 reads CASRDSGKFYEQYF. In nucleotides, the CDR3 is TGTGCCAGCAGAGATAGCGGGAAATTTTACGAGCAGTACTTC. The chain carries TRBV27 and TRBJ2-7, with 8 bases fitting TRBD2. Germline-derived CDR1 and CDR2 are MNHEY and SMNVEV (reference sequence). This CDR3 has 14 amino acids. V trimming: 6 bases; J trimming: 4 bases; junction bases outside the gene matches: 8.

The chain is built from TRBV3-1 (or the pseudogene TRBV3-2) and TRBJ2-1, with D possibly TRBD1 on 6 matching bases. V lost 4 bases and J 5 bases, leaving 12 bases between the germline ends. CDR1 and CDR2 (germline): LGHDT, YNNKEL (reference sequence). CDR3 length equals 14 residues. CDR3 in amino acids: CASSPPGQHNEQFF. The CDR3 DNA sequence: TGTGCCAGCAGCCCGCCAGGACAGCACAATGAGCAGTTCTTC.

The J gene is TRBJ1-5, the V gene TRBV7-8; no definite D call. The germline gives CDR1 SGHVS, CDR2 FQNEAQ. Trimming took 0 bases from V and 7 from J, leaving 7 bases between them. CDR3 length: 13 amino acids. The CDR3 spells CASSLALEQPQHF. The CDR3 DNA follows: TGTGCCAGCAGCTTAGCGTTAGAGCAGCCCCAGCATTTT.

This clone was seen a few times. The chain is built from TRBV27 and TRBJ1-1; D may be TRBD1 (6 bases). Trimming shortened V by 6 bases and J by 0 bases, and 29 bases separated the two germline ends. This CDR3 region has 20 residues. Germline V lookup: CDR1 MNHEY, CDR2 SMNVEV (reference sequence). DNA for the CDR3: TGTGCCAGCAGCCAAACTCGGGGACAACTGGGCCTTACCATGAACACTGAAGCTTTCTTT. Its translation: CASSQTRGQLGLTMNTEAFF.

The chain carries TRBV13 and TRBJ1-1; no firm D call. This CDR3 has 14 amino acids. Germline V gives CDR1 PRHDT, CDR2 FYEKMQ (reference sequence). Trimming shortened V by 0 bases and J by 6 bases, and 11 bases separated the two germline ends. This CDR3 is CASSLGSEGSEAFF. CDR3 DNA: TGTGCCAGCAGCTTAGGATCGGAGGGTTCTGAAGCTTTCTTT.

This chain joins TRBV27 and TRBJ2-5; 9 bases map to TRBD2. Germline CDR1 is MNHEY and CDR2 is SMNVEV (reference sequence). V shed 2 bases, J shed 2 bases, and the junction held 9 bases outside the gene matches. The CDR3 is 17 amino acids. The CDR3 DNA reads as TGTGCCAGCAGTTTAAGTCTGCGGGAGGGCGGTCAAGAGACCCAGTACTTC. Amino acids: CASSLSLREGGQETQYF.

V and J are TRBV7-9 and TRBJ1-2; no definite D call. CDR1 and CDR2 from the germline V gene are SEHNR and FQNEAQ (reference sequence). This CDR3 has 12 residues. Trimming shortened V by 0 bases and J by 12 bases, and 11 bases separated the two germline ends. The DNA of the CDR3 is TGTGCCAGCAGCTTAGCCGATGGAGGGAACACCTTC. Protein sequence: CASSLADGGNTF.

The chain uses TRBV2 and TRBJ1-4, with 10 bases lining up with TRBD1. Germline assignment: CDR1 SNHLY and CDR2 FYNNEI. This CDR3 comprises 16 residues. V lost 5 bases, J lost 2 bases, and 5 bases stayed unmatched. CDR3 amino acids: CASSKGQGRTNEKLFF. As DNA, the CDR3 is TGTGCCAGCAGTAAGGGACAGGGGAGGACTAATGAAAAACTGTTTTTT.

The rearrangement joins TRBV13 to TRBJ1-4; a possible D gene is TRBD1 (6 bases). The CDR3 runs to 19 residues. Looked up from germline, CDR1 is PRHDT and CDR2 is FYEKMQ (reference sequence). Deletions cut 2 bases from V and 5 bases from J, with 24 bases between. CDR3 coding DNA: TGTGCCAGCAGCTTAAAAAGACAGGTTTTGCGGAGGCGGAATGAAAAACTGTTTTTT. This gives the protein CASSLKRQVLRRRNEKLFF.

This clone appeared a single time. V gene TRBV6-5 combines with J gene TRBJ2-1; D is perhaps TRBD2 (5 bases). The germline V and J ends were trimmed by 3 bases and 8 bases, with 14 bases remaining between them. The CDR3 extends over 14 amino acids. Germline V gene lookup returns CDR1 MNHEY and CDR2 SVGAGI. CDR3 nucleotides: TGTGCCAGCAGTTATTCCTTAGGAGGCGATGAGCAGTTCTTC. The encoded protein is CASSYSLGGDEQFF.

The J gene is TRBJ2-2, the V gene TRBV9; D is possibly TRBD2 (6 bases). The germline gives CDR1 SGDLS, CDR2 YYNGEE. V was shortened by 0 bases and J by 6 bases, with 15 bases between the two germline ends. The CDR3 covers 16 residues. CDR3 residues: CASSVDGGNYAGELFF. Here the CDR3 DNA reads TGTGCCAGCAGCGTAGACGGGGGAAATTACGCCGGGGAGCTGTTTTTT.

The chain combines TRBV5-8 with TRBJ2-3, with TRBD2 matching 8 bases. Trimming at V came to 4 bases and at J to 0 bases, leaving 7 bases not matched to a gene. Germline CDR1 reads SGHTS; CDR2 reads YDEGEE. This CDR3 contains 16 residues. The CDR3 coding sequence is TGTGCCAGCAGCCTGGGGACTAGGACTAGCACAGATACGCAGTATTTT. It encodes CASSLGTRTSTDTQYF. Full variable domain (rest looked up from reference TRBV5-8 and TRBJ2-3): EAGVTQSPTHLIKTRGQQATLRCSPISGHTSVYWYQQALGLGLQFLLWYDEGEERNRGNFPPRFSGRQFPNYSSELNVNALELEDSALYLCASSLGTRTSTDTQYFGPGTRLTVL.